This is a list of T cell receptor beta chains from one sample in a study of CD8 T cells in ankylosing spondylitis. TCRdb used MiXCR to reprocess the 5' RACE reads, holding one entry per CDR3 protein. The table includes over 600,000 distinct CDR3 sequences, around 19% detected once. Sequencing used blood, either unsorted or a sorted T cell fraction (not recorded which). Receptors were obtained from a male donor with ankylosing spondylitis. The CDR3 runs from the conserved cysteine through the conserved F or W. D genes are given only for firm matches. Not every row has a clone size; where given, it reads once, few, many or a size class.

clone_size,j_call,v_call,cdr3_length,d_call,cdr3_nt,cdr3_aa
NA,TRBJ2-1,TRBV20-1,17,NA,TGCAGTGCTAATATTCCCCTTAGCGGGACAGGGTACAATGAGCAGTTCTTC,CSANIPLSGTGYNEQFF
NA,TRBJ2-2,TRBV6-1,13,NA,TGTGCAACAATTCGGGTCCGCACCGGGGAGCTGTTTTTT,CATIRVRTGELFF
few,TRBJ2-2,TRBV9,18,TRBD1,TGTGCCAGCAGCGCCCGGGACAGGGGGCTCGCGAACACCGGGGAGCTGTTTTTT,CASSARDRGLANTGELFF
few,TRBJ2-4,TRBV12-3/TRBV12-4,15,TRBD2,TGTGCCAGCAGGTTGAGATCGGGGGGCAAAAACATTCAGTACTTC,CASRLRSGGKNIQYF
NA,TRBJ2-4,TRBV5-1,16,TRBD1,TGCGCCAGCAGCCAAGGGACAGGGCCAGCCAAAAACATTCAGTACTTC,CASSQGTGPAKNIQYF
NA,TRBJ2-1,TRBV11-3,15,TRBD1,TGTGCCAGCAGACCGGGACAGGGGACTTACAATGAGCAGTTCTTC,CASRPGQGTYNEQFF
few,TRBJ1-5,TRBV13,16,NA,TGTGCCAGCAGCTTAGGTCCGCGGGACGGCAATCAGCCCCAGCATTTT,CASSLGPRDGNQPQHF
NA,TRBJ2-7,TRBV12-3/TRBV12-4,14,NA,TGTGCCAGCAGCCACGGCCTTGGACAGTACGAGCAGTACTTC,CASSHGLGQYEQYF
few,TRBJ2-5,TRBV12-3/TRBV12-4,11,NA,TGTGCCAGCAGCAAGACTGAGACCCAGTACTTC,CASSKTETQYF
NA,TRBJ2-3,TRBV12-3/TRBV12-4,17,NA,TGTGCCAGCAGTTTAGGTAGCAGGGCACCGAGCACAGATACGCAGTATTTT,CASSLGSRAPSTDTQYF
few,TRBJ2-6,TRBV20-1,15,NA,TGCAGTGCTAGAGAAGAAGGAGCTGGGGCCAACGTCCTGACTTTC,CSAREEGAGANVLTF
few,TRBJ1-1,TRBV24-1,12,NA,TGTGCCACCAGTGATTTGCCAGGTGAAGCTTTCTTT,CATSDLPGEAFF
few,TRBJ2-7,TRBV29-1,15,TRBD2,TGCAGCGTTGAAGATTTAGCTAGCGGCTCCTACGAGCAGTACTTC,CSVEDLASGSYEQYF
NA,TRBJ1-1,TRBV7-3,14,NA,TGTGCCAGCAGCCGGGGGGGAACCGCCACTGAAGCTTTCTTT,CASSRGGTATEAFF
NA,TRBJ2-7,TRBV2,12,NA,TGTGCCAGCAGTTTATTAGTCCACGAGCAGTACTTC,CASSLLVHEQYF
NA,TRBJ2-3,TRBV9,15,NA,TGTGCCAGCAGCGTATACGGGAGTCCAACAGATACGCAGTATTTT,CASSVYGSPTDTQYF
few,TRBJ2-5,TRBV7-3,15,TRBD2,TGTGCCAGCAGCCCTAGCGGGGCAAGACAAGAGACCCAGTACTTC,CASSPSGARQETQYF
once,TRBJ2-3,TRBV7-9,13,TRBD2,TGTGCCACTCGACTAGCGGGGTGGGATACGCAGTATTTT,CATRLAGWDTQYF
NA,TRBJ2-7,TRBV5-6,14,NA,TGTGCCAGCAGCTTGGACAGGGTCGGGTACGAGCAGTACTTC,CASSLDRVGYEQYF
NA,TRBJ2-2,TRBV20-1,16,NA,TGCAGTGCTAGAGTGGCGACCGGGAGGAACACCGGGGAGCTGTTTTTT,CSARVATGRNTGELFF
NA,TRBJ1-5,TRBV7-8,20,TRBD1,TGTGCCAGCAGCTTATATATCTCCGGGACAGGAGATTATAGCAATCAGCCCCAGCATTTT,CASSLYISGTGDYSNQPQHF
NA,TRBJ2-3,TRBV24-1,15,TRBD2,TGTGCCACCGGGGATTTTACGGGGGGGCAAGATACGCAGTATTTT,CATGDFTGGQDTQYF
NA,TRBJ2-7,TRBV5-1,16,TRBD2,TGCGCCAGCAGCCCGGGGACTAGCGGGGGGTTCTACGAGCAGTACTTC,CASSPGTSGGFYEQYF
NA,TRBJ2-5,TRBV15,14,TRBD2,TGTGCCACCAGCAGAGATTGGGGGGGAGAGACCCAGTACTTC,CATSRDWGGETQYF
NA,TRBJ2-7,TRBV4-1,15,TRBD2,TGCGCCAGCAGCCATCCCGGACTAGCTTCAAGGGAGCAGTACTTC,CASSHPGLASREQYF
few,TRBJ1-5,TRBV20-1,13,NA,TGCAGTGCTAGCCTACAGGACAATCAGCCCCAGCATTTT,CSASLQDNQPQHF
NA,TRBJ2-7,TRBV10-3,15,NA,TGTGCCATCAGTGAACCCGGGTCTCCCGCCTACGAGCAGTACTTC,CAISEPGSPAYEQYF
many,TRBJ1-1,TRBV12-3/TRBV12-4,12,NA,TGTGCCAGCAGTCGCGGCAGCACTGAAGCTTTCTTT,CASSRGSTEAFF
NA,TRBJ1-1,TRBV7-2,14,NA,TGTGCCAGCAGCCCCGACGGGGCGGGCACTGAAGCTTTCTTT,CASSPDGAGTEAFF
few,TRBJ2-7,TRBV12-3/TRBV12-4,15,TRBD2,TGTGCCAGCAGTCCGCGACTAGCGGAGACCTACGAGCAGTACTTC,CASSPRLAETYEQYF
many,TRBJ1-3,TRBV7-6,13,TRBD1,TGTGCCAGCATGGGACAGGCTGGAAACACCATATATTTT,CASMGQAGNTIYF
NA,TRBJ2-7,TRBV29-1,15,TRBD1,TGCAGCGTTGAAGGGGGGCGGACAGGAGTCAACGAGCAGTACTTC,CSVEGGRTGVNEQYF
few,TRBJ2-1,TRBV29-1,13,NA,TGCAGCGTTGGCAGGCTAGGAGGGGTTGAGCAGTTCTTC,CSVGRLGGVEQFF
NA,TRBJ2-1,TRBV29-1,14,NA,TGCAGCGTTGGCGGGCCCTATACCTACAATGAGCAGTTCTTC,CSVGGPYTYNEQFF
NA,TRBJ1-5,TRBV20-1,15,NA,TGCAGTGCTAGAGAGTACCCATATGACAATCAGCCCCAGCATTTT,CSAREYPYDNQPQHF
few,TRBJ1-5,TRBV20-1,15,NA,TGCAGTGCTAGCCCCCCGCAAGGGGGCAATCAGCCCCAGCATTTT,CSASPPQGGNQPQHF
NA,TRBJ2-7,TRBV9,14,TRBD2,TGTGCCAGCAGCGCTACGGGACTACGTAGCGAGCAGTACTTC,CASSATGLRSEQYF
few,TRBJ1-2,TRBV4-3,14,NA,TGCGCCAGCAGCCAAGATGGTGGCGGGAGTGGCTACACCTTC,CASSQDGGGSGYTF
few,TRBJ2-7,TRBV12-3/TRBV12-4,15,NA,TGTGCCAGCAGTTTAGCGTGGGAGAATGGCTACCCCCAGTACTTC,CASSLAWENGYPQYF
NA,TRBJ2-1,TRBV12-3/TRBV12-4,16,TRBD2,TGTGCCAGCAGTTTAGCGGGACTAGCGGGAGGCAATGAGCAGTTCTTC,CASSLAGLAGGNEQFF
NA,TRBJ1-2,TRBV6-2/TRBV6-3,14,TRBD1,TGTGCCAGCAGACAGCCGGGACAGGATTTCGGCTACACCTTC,CASRQPGQDFGYTF
once,TRBJ2-5,TRBV5-1,13,NA,TGCGCCAGCAGCTTGGCGTCACGCGAGACCCAGTACTTC,CASSLASRETQYF
NA,TRBJ2-1,TRBV4-2,17,TRBD2,TGTGCCAGCAGCCAAGGACCCGGCGGGGGTCAGGCCCATGAGCAGTTCTTC,CASSQGPGGGQAHEQFF
few,TRBJ2-2,TRBV4-2,17,NA,TGTGCCAGCAGCCAAGATAGGCAGGGGTCCTACACCGGGGAGCTGTTTTTT,CASSQDRQGSYTGELFF
few,TRBJ1-4,TRBV10-3,16,TRBD1,TGTGCCATCAGTGAAGGGAGGGCCACAGGGGATGAAAAACTGTTTTTT,CAISEGRATGDEKLFF
NA,TRBJ2-7,TRBV5-1,17,TRBD2,TGCGCCAGCAGCTCCCAGGGGACTAGCGGGAGCTCCTACGAGCAGTACTTC,CASSSQGTSGSSYEQYF
many,TRBJ2-4,TRBV9,16,TRBD1,TGTGCCAGCAGCGTCGGTGTGGGACAGGAAGGAAACATTCAGTACTTC,CASSVGVGQEGNIQYF
NA,TRBJ1-4,TRBV7-9,14,NA,TGTGCCAGCAGCTTAGCAGCCGGGGGTGAAAAACTGTTTTTT,CASSLAAGGEKLFF
NA,TRBJ2-1,TRBV20-1,14,NA,TGCAGTGCCACCAAGCCGGGAGTCTCCAATGAGCAGTTCTTC,CSATKPGVSNEQFF
few,TRBJ2-7,TRBV5-5,15,NA,TGTGCCAGCAGCTTGGGGGGGATCGTTTATTTCGAGCAGTACTTC,CASSLGGIVYFEQYF
NA,TRBJ1-1,TRBV24-1,15,TRBD1,TGTGCCACCAGTGCAGGGGGAGCCAAAAACGCTGAAGCTTTCTTT,CATSAGGAKNAEAFF
NA,TRBJ1-2,TRBV24-1,19,NA,TGTGCCACCAGTGATTCTCCCTCGGCGGTGGACGGGACATGGAATGGCTACACCTTC,CATSDSPSAVDGTWNGYTF
NA,TRBJ2-1,TRBV24-1,14,NA,TGTGCCACCAGTGATCCGGGCCGCTACAATGAGCAGTTCTTC,CATSDPGRYNEQFF
few,TRBJ2-7,TRBV28,15,NA,TGTGCCAGCAGCTCACCCGGGACCCTCTTCGCCGAGCAGTACTTC,CASSSPGTLFAEQYF